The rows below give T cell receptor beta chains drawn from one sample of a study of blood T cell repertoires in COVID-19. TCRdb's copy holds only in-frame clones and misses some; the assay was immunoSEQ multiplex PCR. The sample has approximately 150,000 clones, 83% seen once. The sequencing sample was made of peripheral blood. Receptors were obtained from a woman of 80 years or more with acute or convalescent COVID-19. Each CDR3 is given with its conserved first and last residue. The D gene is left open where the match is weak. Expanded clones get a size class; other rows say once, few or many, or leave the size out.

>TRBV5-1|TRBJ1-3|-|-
TGCGCCAGCAGCTTGACAGGCCTGGGCCTTGAAAACACCATATATTTT
CASSLTGLGLENTIYF
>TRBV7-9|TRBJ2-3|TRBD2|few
TGTGCCAGCAGCTTAGGACTAGCGGGGGGTAGACTACCCACAGATACGCAGTATTTT
CASSLGLAGGRLPTDTQYF
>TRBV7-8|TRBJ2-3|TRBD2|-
TGTGCCAGCAGCTATGGGGGAGGGCCCTCGAGCACAGATACGCAGTATTTT
CASSYGGGPSSTDTQYF
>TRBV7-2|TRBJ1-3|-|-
TGTGCCAGCAGCTCGGTCAGGCGTACGCAAAACACCATATATTTT
CASSSVRRTQNTIYF
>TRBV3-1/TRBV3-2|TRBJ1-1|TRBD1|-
TGTGCCAGCAGCCATCAGGGGGCTACTGCTGAAGCTTTCTTT
CASSHQGATAEAFF
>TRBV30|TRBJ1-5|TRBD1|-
TGTGCCTGGAACAGACAGGGATACAATCAGCCCCAGCATTTT
CAWNRQGYNQPQHF
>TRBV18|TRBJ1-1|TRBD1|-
TGTGCCAGCTCACCGATTGACAGGGGCGGCACTGAAGCTTTCTTT
CASSPIDRGGTEAFF
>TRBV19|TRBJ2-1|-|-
TGTGCCAGTAGTCCCACCTGGGCGAATGAGCAGTTCTTC
CASSPTWANEQFF
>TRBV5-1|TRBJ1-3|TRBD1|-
TGCGCCAGCAGCCTGGGTCAGGGGGGAGTTGCCACCATATATTTT
CASSLGQGGVATIYF
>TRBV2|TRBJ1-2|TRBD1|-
TGTGCCAGCAGTAAGGACAGGGCTAACTATGGCTACACCTTC
CASSKDRANYGYTF
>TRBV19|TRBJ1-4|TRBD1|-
TGTGCCAGTGCCGGGACAGGGAACGAAAAACTGTTTTTT
CASAGTGNEKLFF
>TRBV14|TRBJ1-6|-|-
TGTGCCAGCAGCCAACGGACAGCCGGGAATTCACCCCTCCACTTT
CASSQRTAGNSPLHF
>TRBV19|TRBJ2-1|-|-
TGTGCCAGTAGTATGTCAGGGAGGATTTACAATGAGCAGTTCTTC
CASSMSGRIYNEQFF
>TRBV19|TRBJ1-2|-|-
TGTGCCAGTAGCCCGACAGTTGGACCAACTGGGGGGTCAGGAACCTTC
CASSPTVGPTGGSGTF
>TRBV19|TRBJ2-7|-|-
TGTGCCAGTAGTACAAAGACAGCCTACGAGCAGTACTTC
CASSTKTAYEQYF
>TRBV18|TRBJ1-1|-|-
TGTGCCAGCTCACTCGCGGTGGGGAACACTGAAGCTTTCTTT
CASSLAVGNTEAFF
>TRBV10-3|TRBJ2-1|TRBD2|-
TGTGCCATCGGCGGGCTAGCGGGACGGAATGAGCAGTTCTTC
CAIGGLAGRNEQFF
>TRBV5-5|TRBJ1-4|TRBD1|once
TGTGCCAGCAGCTTTACCACAGGGGGCCCGAGAGAAAAACTGTTTTTT
CASSFTTGGPREKLFF
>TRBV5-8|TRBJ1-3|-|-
TGTGCCAGCAGCTCCCCAGGGGGAAACACCATATATTTT
CASSSPGGNTIYF
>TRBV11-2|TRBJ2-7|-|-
TGTGCCAGCAGCTTAGAAGGGATGGGGCAGGGGTCCAGGCGCGAGCAGTACTTC
CASSLEGMGQGSRREQYF
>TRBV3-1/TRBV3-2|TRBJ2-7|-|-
TGTGCCAGCAGCCAAACAAACGAGCAGTACTTC
CASSQTNEQYF
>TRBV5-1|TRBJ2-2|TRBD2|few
TGCGCCAGCAGCCCAGCGGGACGTACGAACACCGGGGAGCTGTTTTTT
CASSPAGRTNTGELFF
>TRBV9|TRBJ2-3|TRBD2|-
TGTGCCAGCACAGGGACTAGCGGGGTCACAGATACGCAGTATTTT
CASTGTSGVTDTQYF
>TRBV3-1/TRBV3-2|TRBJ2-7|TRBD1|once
TGTGCCAGCAGCCCGACCGGGACAGCCTACGAGCAGTACTTC
CASSPTGTAYEQYF
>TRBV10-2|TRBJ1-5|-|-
TGCGCCAGCAGTCCCGAGCCCTATAATCAGCCCCAGCATTTT
CASSPEPYNQPQHF
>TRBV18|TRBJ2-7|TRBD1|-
TGTGCCAGCTCACCCACGGGACAGGGGGCGGCCTACGAGCAGTACTTC
CASSPTGQGAAYEQYF
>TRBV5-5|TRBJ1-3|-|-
TGTGCCAGCAGGGAGGAGATAGTTGCTGACACCATATATTTT
CASREEIVADTIYF
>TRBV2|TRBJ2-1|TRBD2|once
TGTGCCAGCAGTGAAGATCGCGGGAGGGTTGAGCAGTTCTTC
CASSEDRGRVEQFF
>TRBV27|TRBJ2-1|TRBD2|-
TGTGCCAGCAGTTTAGGGGGGGTCCCTAACAATGAGCAGTTCTTC
CASSLGGVPNNEQFF
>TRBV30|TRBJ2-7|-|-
TGTGCCTGGAGTGTCAGTCTCCCCTACGAGCAGTACTTC
CAWSVSLPYEQYF
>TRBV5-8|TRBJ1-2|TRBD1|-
TGTGCCAGCAGCACCGGGACAGGGAGACTTTATGGCTACACCTTC
CASSTGTGRLYGYTF
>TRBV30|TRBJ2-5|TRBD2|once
TGTGCCTGGGGACTAGCGGGGGCCCAAGAGACCCAGTACTTC
CAWGLAGAQETQYF
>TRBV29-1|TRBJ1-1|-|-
TGCAGCGTCGAACAGGGCGGGGGCACTGAAGCTTTCTTT
CSVEQGGGTEAFF
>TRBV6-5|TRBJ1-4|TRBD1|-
TGTGCCAGCCGTAACAGGGGTTTAAGGGAAAAACTGTTTTTT
CASRNRGLREKLFF
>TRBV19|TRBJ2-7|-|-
TGTGCCAGTAGTACCCCCGGAGAGGTCAGCTCCTACGAGCAGTACTTC
CASSTPGEVSSYEQYF
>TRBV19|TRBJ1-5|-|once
TGTGCCAGTACCACGTCAGGGATGGGGGCTCGGGGTCAGCCCCAGCATTTT
CASTTSGMGARGQPQHF
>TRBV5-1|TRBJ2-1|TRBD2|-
TGCGCCAGCAAAACTGGGACTAGCGGACACAATGAGCAGTTCTTC
CASKTGTSGHNEQFF
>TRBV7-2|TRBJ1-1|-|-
TGTGCCAGCAGCTTAGTGGCCCAGGGCGAAGCTTTCTTT
CASSLVAQGEAFF
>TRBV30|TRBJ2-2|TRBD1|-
TGTGCCTGGAGTGTACGACAGGGCCGCACCGGGGAGCTGTTTTTT
CAWSVRQGRTGELFF
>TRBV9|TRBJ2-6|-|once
TGTGCAAGCGCGGCAGCCGGGGCCAACGTCCTGACTTTC
CASAAAGANVLTF
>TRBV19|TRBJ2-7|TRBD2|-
TGTGCCAGTAGTATTGGACTAGCGGGGGCCCAGCGCACCTACGAGCAGTACTTC
CASSIGLAGAQRTYEQYF
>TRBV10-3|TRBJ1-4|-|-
TGTGCCATCAGTCAGGGCGAAAAACTGTTTTTT
CAISQGEKLFF
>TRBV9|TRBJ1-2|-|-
TGTGCCAGCACTCGGGGGAGGGGCGGCGTCTATGGCTACACCTTC
CASTRGRGGVYGYTF
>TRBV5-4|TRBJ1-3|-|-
TGTGCCAGCAGCTTGGAGCCCCGGGCAGGGACTGGAAACACCATATATTTT
CASSLEPRAGTGNTIYF
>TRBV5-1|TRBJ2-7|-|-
TGCGCCAGCAGCTTGGCTCCCCCGGGAATCTACGAGCAGTACTTC
CASSLAPPGIYEQYF
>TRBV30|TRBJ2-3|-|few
TGTGCCTGGAAACCCGAGGAGGGCCCGCGGACAGATACGCAGTATTTT
CAWKPEEGPRTDTQYF
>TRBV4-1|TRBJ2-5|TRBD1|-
TGCGCCAGCAGCCAATCGACAGGGGTAGAGACCCAGTACTTC
CASSQSTGVETQYF
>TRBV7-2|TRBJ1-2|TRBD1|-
TGTGCCAGCAGCACGGGACAGGGCCCCATCGGGGGCTACACCTTC
CASSTGQGPIGGYTF
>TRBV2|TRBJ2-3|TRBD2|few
TGTGCCAGCAGTTTGGGACTAGCGGGGAGAGCGCAGTATTTT
CASSLGLAGRAQYF
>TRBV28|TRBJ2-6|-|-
TGTGCCAGCAGTTCTAGGACAAACTCTGGGGCCAACGTCCTGACTTTC
CASSSRTNSGANVLTF
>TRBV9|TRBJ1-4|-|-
TGTGCCAGCAGCGTGACAAGTACAAATGAAAAACTGTTTTTT
CASSVTSTNEKLFF
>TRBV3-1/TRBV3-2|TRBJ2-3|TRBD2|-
TGTGCCAGCAGCCAGACTAGCGGGGCCGCAGATACGCAGTATTTT
CASSQTSGAADTQYF
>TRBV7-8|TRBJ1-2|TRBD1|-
TGTGCCAGCAGCTTAAAGGCCAGGGGGTCAACGCGGACAGCTCTAGGCTACACCTTC
CASSLKARGSTRTALGYTF
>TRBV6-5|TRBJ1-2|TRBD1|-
TGTGCCAGCAGTCCAAGGGGACAGGGCTATGGCTACACCTTC
CASSPRGQGYGYTF
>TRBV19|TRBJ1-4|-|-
TGTGCCAGTAGCGACGGGCCTCACAGCGGTGAAAAACTGTTTTTT
CASSDGPHSGEKLFF
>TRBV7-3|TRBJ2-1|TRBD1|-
TGTGCCAGCAGCCGGACTGGACAGGGGGTGTATGAGCAGTTCTTC
CASSRTGQGVYEQFF
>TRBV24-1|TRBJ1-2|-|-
TGTGCCACCAGTGACACCGACATCAACTATGGCTACACCTTC
CATSDTDINYGYTF
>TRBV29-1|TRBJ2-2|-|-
TGCAGCGTTGACGGGGGTTCGAACACCGGGGAGCTGTTTTTT
CSVDGGSNTGELFF
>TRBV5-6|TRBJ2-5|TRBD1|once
TGTGCCAGCAGCACCGGGACAGGGGTCGCGGAGACCCAGTACTTC
CASSTGTGVAETQYF
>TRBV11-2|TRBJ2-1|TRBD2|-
TGTGCCAGCAGCTTAGAGTCCCAACCTAGCGGGGTATACAATGAGCAGTTCTTC
CASSLESQPSGVYNEQFF